The present entry profiles one T cell receptor beta chain with its context. This CDR3 is 15 amino acids long. Looked up from germline, CDR1 is SEHNR and CDR2 is FQNEAQ (reference sequence). V was clipped by 6 bases and J by 1 base, with 16 bases between them. The entry originates in a study of blood T cell repertoires in COVID-19. Study summary: The United States, Italy and Spain supplied acute and convalescent COVID-19 samples.

As handled by the study authors: Reference gene primer amplification yielded estimated nucleated cell counts. This table comes from immunoSEQ multiplex PCR, and its TCRdb copy is limited to in-frame clones, with some not included. Clone size and the V and J calls come from that table; the DNA yielded D and trimming. The data contain approximately 250,000 clones, around nine tenths of them seen just once; the ten biggest clones take up over 5%. Sequencing was done on a sample of peripheral blood. The TCR sequence derives from a woman in her sixties with COVID-19, enrolled during active disease. V gene TRBV7-9 combines with J gene TRBJ2-7; D is unresolved. The CDR3 protein is CASRPNPPGSYEQYF. The CDR3 DNA sequence: TGTGCCAGCAGACCTAACCCCCCGGGTTCCTACGAGCAGTACTTC.